Below, 6 T cell receptor beta chains from the same sample are listed, as sequenced in a study of immune heterogeneity within non-small cell lung tumors. CDR3 of TCR beta was amplified by multiplex PCR that used 32 V and 13 J primers. MiXCR was run by TCRdb on the multiplex PCR reads, yielding one entry per CDR3 protein. Of 20,000 or so distinct CDR3 sequences listed, 25% to 30% are singletons. Template material comprised bulk tumor genomic DNA at roughly 650 ng per sample. Multiple widely separated biopsies were taken from each primary tumor at surgery. Patients had untreated, newly diagnosed non-small cell lung cancer and underwent curative surgery. Sequencing input: lung tumor tissue. Receptor source: a man aged 35 to 55 with non-small cell lung cancer.

This clonotype was seen many times. The rearrangement links TRBV12-3 or TRBV12-4 to TRBJ1-2, with 7 bases matching TRBD1. The V and J ends lost 6 bases and 8 bases, in that order; junction bases with no gene match: 9. This CDR3 is built from 13 residues. Here the CDR3 reads CASSPGQIGGYTF. The CDR3 region has the DNA TGTGCCAGCAGCCCGGGACAGATTGGAGGCTACACCTTC.

The chain has TRBV10-2 and TRBJ2-2; D unresolved. V lost 3 bases to trimming and J lost 6 bases, with 5 bases between them. The length of the CDR3 is 12 residues. Germline CDR1 and CDR2: WSHSY and SAAADI. The CDR3 bases are TGCGCCAGCAGTGAAGGCTCCGGGGAGCTGTTTTTT. Amino acid sequence: CASSEGSGELFF.

By proportion, this clonotype is medium-sized. The V call is TRBV27, the J call TRBJ2-1; D is unresolved. CDR1 is MNHEY and CDR2 is SMNVEV in the germline V gene (reference sequence). This CDR3 contains 14 residues. The germline V and J ends were trimmed by 5 bases and 7 bases, with 15 bases remaining between them. CDR3 coding DNA: TGTGCCAGCAGTGCCGCCCCCCACAGAAATGAGCAGTTCTTC. Translated: CASSAAPHRNEQFF.

Notes on this clonotype: This may come from a read error, since a much larger clone is one base off. The rearrangement joins TRBV13 to TRBJ2-5, with D possibly called TRBD1 or TRBD2 (5 bases each). The CDR3 is made up of 14 amino acids. Between the trimmed V and J ends, which lost 0 bases and 4 bases, there was a span of 9 bases. Germline CDR1 PRHDT, CDR2 FYEKMQ (reference sequence). The CDR3: CASSLGGPPETQYF. The CDR3 nucleotides read TGTGCCAGCAGCTTAGGGGGACCTCCAGAGACCCAGTACTTC.

Note on this clonotype: A much more abundant neighbour one base away suggests this may be a read error. The chain employs TRBV11-2 and TRBJ1-6, with 7 bases fitting TRBD1. This CDR3 is 16 amino acids long. The germline V gene has CDR1 SGHAT and CDR2 FQNNGV. CDR3: CASRLQGSEGNSHLHF. CDR3 sequence (DNA): TGTGCCAGCAGGTTACAGGGGAGTGAAGGAAATTCACACCTCCACTTT. The variable domain in full, with the rest retrieved from reference TRBV11-2 and TRBJ1-6, is EAGVAQSPRYKIIEKRQSVAFWCNPISGHATLYWYQQILGQGPKLLIQFQNNGVVDDSQLPKDRFSAERLKGVDSTLKIQPAKLEDSAVYLCASRLQGSEGNSHLHFGNGTRLTVT.

The V and J genes are TRBV7-9 and TRBJ2-7; no clear D gene. Trimming pared 3 bases from V and 7 bases from J, leaving 10 bases between. Germline assignment: CDR1 SEHNR and CDR2 FQNEAQ (reference sequence). The CDR3 loop spans 12 amino acids. The CDR3 is CASSFSSGEQYF. CDR3 DNA sequence: TGTGCCAGCAGCTTTAGCAGTGGGGAGCAGTACTTC.